The 19 T cell receptor beta chains given below trace back to one sample, sequenced in a study of T cell repertoires in cytomegalovirus infection (dated by TCRdb to about 2019). These reads were obtained on an Illumina HiSeq 1500. TCRdb reran the public reads through fastp at Q25 and MiXCR, keeping productive beta chains. Each CDR3 protein appears once, grouped with its most common genes and DNA. The sample has fewer than 300,000 distinct CDR3 sequences on record, 20% to 30% of them singletons. Of the sample, approximately 13% is held by the ten largest clones. The source material was PBMCs. These receptors were obtained from a human donor in good health (CMV status not recorded). Some clones in this sample may be carry-over from other donors' samples.

V is TRBV28 and J is TRBJ1-3; 7 bases fit TRBD1. The CDR3 runs 15 residues. Germline assignment: CDR1 MDHEN and CDR2 SYDVKM. The V gene end was trimmed by 7 bases and the J gene end by 2 bases; junction bases not matched to a gene: 8. The CDR3 loop reads CASTTGRITGNTIYF. CDR3 sequence (DNA): TGTGCCAGCACGACAGGGAGGATAACTGGAAACACCATATATTTT.

Only a few counts were recorded for this clonotype. This chain links TRBV11-2 with TRBJ2-2; no clear D. The CDR3 spans 16 residues. Trimming pared 6 bases from V and 6 bases from J, leaving 20 bases between. Germline V CDR1 and CDR2: SGHAT, FQNNGV. CDR3 amino acids: CASRHSGQFIAGELFF. The CDR3 coding sequence is TGTGCCAGCAGGCACTCGGGCCAGTTTATTGCCGGGGAGCTGTTTTTT.

This clonotype has at least ten counts. The chain is built from TRBV4-1 and TRBJ1-1; D gene uncertain. The CDR3 has 13 amino acids. Germline V CDR1 and CDR2: MGHRA, YSYEKL. Trimming took off 0 bases at V and 12 bases at J, with 14 bases between the two ends. CDR3 in DNA: TGCGCCAGCAGCCAAGATGAGGGAGGGAATACTTTCTTT. Protein sequence: CASSQDEGGNTFF.

This clonotype was detected a few times. The chain uses TRBV2 and TRBJ2-7; TRBD2 might be the D (5 bases). CDR1 and CDR2 from the germline V gene are SNHLY and FYNNEI. CDR3 length equals 13 residues. V lost 6 bases, J lost 1 base, and 10 bases lay in between. In nucleotides, the CDR3 is TGTGCCAGCAGAACCGGCGGGTCCTACGAGCAGTACTTC. Amino acid sequence: CASRTGGSYEQYF.

The chain recombines TRBV28 with TRBJ2-5; 11 bases match TRBD2. This CDR3 region has 17 residues. With 5 bases clipped from V and 5 bases from J, the junction kept 13 bases outside the gene matches. Per the germline V gene, CDR1 is MDHEN and CDR2 is SYDVKM. CDR3 sequence reads: CASSRGPLSGRAETQYF. The CDR3 bases are TGTGCCAGCAGTCGAGGTCCCCTTAGCGGGAGGGCCGAGACCCAGTACTTC.

In this sample, this clonotype turned up many times. The chain recombines TRBV7-8 with TRBJ1-1, with D perhaps matching TRBD1 (6 bases). The CDR3 consists of 16 residues. Germline CDR1 SGHVS, CDR2 FQNEAQ. With 6 bases removed from V and 3 bases from J, the gap between germline ends came to 20 bases. DNA for the CDR3: TGTGCCAGCAGTCCTACGGGACACCCGGTCGACACTGAAGCTTTCTTT. It translates to CASSPTGHPVDTEAFF.

This clonotype was counted ten times or more. The V gene is TRBV7-2, the J gene TRBJ2-7; perhaps TRBD2 as D (7 bases). CDR3 length equals 15 residues. V was shortened by 3 bases and J by 4 bases, with 16 bases between the two germline ends. Germline V gene lookup returns CDR1 SGHTA and CDR2 FQGNSA. Written as DNA, the CDR3 is TGTGCCAGCAGCTTCGTGGAGGGGGGGACTTACGAGCAGTACTTC. Encoded protein: CASSFVEGGTYEQYF.

This chain links TRBV20-1 with TRBJ2-1; 9 bases agree with TRBD1. The CDR3 has 16 residues. Germline trimming cut 8 bases from V and 2 bases from J; bases unmatched to any gene: 13. Germline-derived CDR1 and CDR2 are DFQATT and SNEGSKA (reference sequence). The CDR3 bases are TGCAGTCCTAAACCCCGGACAGGGGCCACCTACAATGAGCAGTTCTTC. This translates into CSPKPRTGATYNEQFF.

The chain employs TRBV29-1 and TRBJ1-3; D is uncertain. V was pared by 6 bases and J by 4 bases, with 13 bases between. The CDR3 has 13 residues. Per the germline V gene, CDR1 is SQVTM and CDR2 is ANQGSEA. DNA of the CDR3: TGCAGCGTAGTAAAGGCGTCGGGAAACACCATATATTTT. Translating gives CSVVKASGNTIYF.

This clonotype was detected many times. The chain joins TRBV11-2 to TRBJ2-7; D possibly corresponds to TRBD2 (6 bases). V was trimmed by 5 bases and J by 0 bases, leaving 14 bases between them. From germline, CDR1 is SGHAT and CDR2 FQNNGV. The CDR3 is 15 amino acids. The CDR3 DNA reads as TGTGCCAGCAGCCGGAGCGGGTCCACCTCCTACGAGCAGTACTTC. Amino acids: CASSRSGSTSYEQYF. Combining the CDR3 with reference TRBV11-2 and TRBJ2-7 gives the whole variable domain EAGVAQSPRYKIIEKRQSVAFWCNPISGHATLYWYQQILGQGPKLLIQFQNNGVVDDSQLPKDRFSAERLKGVDSTLKIQPAKLEDSAVYLCASSRSGSTSYEQYFGPGTRLTVT.

This clonotype was recorded a few times. The chain joins TRBV6-5 to TRBJ1-2, with TRBD1 matching over 9 bases. Germline V gene sequence: CDR1 MNHEY, CDR2 SVGAGI. The CDR3 has 15 residues. Losses at the gene ends were 10 bases for V and 3 bases for J; bases not matched to a gene: 12. The DNA for the CDR3 is TGTGCCACCGCGACCGGGACAGGGAACTACTATGGCTACACCTTC. Its translation is CATATGTGNYYGYTF.

This chain connects TRBV20-1 to TRBJ1-1, with D maybe TRBD1 (5 bases). Germline CDR1 DFQATT, CDR2 SNEGSKA (reference sequence). The CDR3 spans 15 residues. Trimming cost V 3 bases and J 0 bases, with 14 bases left between them. CDR3 loop: CSASQQGGMNTEAFF. The CDR3, as DNA: TGCAGTGCTAGTCAGCAGGGAGGGATGAACACTGAAGCTTTCTTT.

This sequence joins TRBV23-1 and TRBJ2-3; no clear D. TRBV23-1 is an ORF; its function is uncertain. CDR3 length: 11 amino acids. V dropped 4 bases and J dropped 11 bases, with 10 bases sitting between them. CDR3 region: CASSRYKEQYF. CDR3 coding DNA: TGCGCCAGCAGTCGTTACAAGGAGCAGTATTTT.

This clonotype was observed a handful of times. This chain joins TRBV2 and TRBJ1-6; 9 nucleotides match TRBD1. The CDR3 has 13 residues. Germline lookup yields CDR1 SNHLY and CDR2 FYNNEI. V gave up 6 bases and J gave up 10 bases; unmatched junction bases: 4. CDR3 sequence reads: CASRGQGESPLHF. Written as DNA, the CDR3 is TGTGCCAGCAGGGGACAGGGTGAATCACCCCTCCACTTT.

This clonotype was counted at least ten times. The chain uses TRBV7-2 and TRBJ2-7; D is unclear. The CDR3 has 13 residues. V was trimmed by 2 bases and J by 6 bases, leaving 11 bases between them. The V gene's germline CDR1 is SGHTA and CDR2 FQGNSA. The CDR3 coding sequence is TGTGCCAGCAGCTTACAGCAGGAAGGCGAGCAGTACTTC. Protein: CASSLQQEGEQYF. Using reference TRBV7-2 and TRBJ2-7 for the parts outside the CDR3, the full variable domain is GAGVSQSPSNKVTEKGKDVELRCDPISGHTALYWYRQSLGQGLEFLIYFQGNSAPDKSGLPSDRFSAERTGGSVSTLTIQRTQQEDSAVYLCASSLQQEGEQYFGPGTRLTVT.

The chain couples TRBV28 to TRBJ1-2, with D possibly being TRBD1 (5 bases). Germline assignment: CDR1 MDHEN and CDR2 SYDVKM. The CDR3 runs to 14 residues. V was clipped by 3 bases and J by 9 bases, with 17 bases between them. CDR3 protein: CASSLSGTAPRYTF. CDR3 nucleotide sequence: TGTGCCAGCAGTTTGTCCGGGACGGCGCCCCGCTACACCTTC.

The sample holds many counts of this clonotype. V usage is TRBV7-9 and J usage is TRBJ2-5, with 8 bases that match TRBD2. The CDR3 consists of 14 residues. The V and J ends lost 5 bases and 2 bases, in that order; junction bases with no gene match: 4. Germline assignment: CDR1 SEHNR and CDR2 FQNEAQ (reference sequence). CDR3 DNA: TGTGCCAGCAGCGGAGGGACTAGTCAAGAGACCCAGTACTTC. Encoded protein: CASSGGTSQETQYF.

V usage is TRBV30 and J usage is TRBJ1-5; D gene ambiguous. The CDR3 has 14 amino acids. The V gene lost 3 bases and the J gene lost 0 bases, with 9 bases spanning the gap. The germline gives CDR1 GTSNPN, CDR2 SVGIG (reference sequence). The CDR3 protein is CAWRNRYSNQPQHF. CDR3 DNA sequence: TGTGCCTGGAGGAACCGTTATAGCAATCAGCCCCAGCATTTT.

There are many counts of this clonotype. The chain joins TRBV12-3 or TRBV12-4 to TRBJ1-1; D not certain. This CDR3 comprises 13 residues. Trimming cost V 2 bases and J 9 bases, with 13 bases left between them. The CDR3 DNA reads as TGTGCCAGCAGTTTACTGGGCCCTACGAAAGCTTTCTTT. Amino acid sequence: CASSLLGPTKAFF.